These 10 T cell receptor beta chains originate from one sample sequenced in a study of OX40 agonist ivuxolimab in advanced cancers. Assay: immunoSEQ multiplex PCR; the TCRdb copy retains only in-frame clones and omits some. The sample consists of about 64,000 clones, roughly 80% of them appearing once. The sample was CD4+ or CD8+ T cells sorted from blood, taken in a trial of the OX40 agonist ivuxolimab. These receptors all stem from an adult with an advanced solid tumor such as melanoma, head and neck, liver or kidney cancer.

CDR3 in DNA: TGCGCCAGCAGCCAAGTGGGTGACCGGGGGGGCCACACCGGGGAGCTGTTTTTT. Encoded protein: CASSQVGDRGGHTGELFF. V and J are TRBV4-1 and TRBJ2-2; the match to TRBD2 covers 8 bases. In germline, CDR1 is MGHRA, CDR2 YSYEKL. The CDR3 covers 18 residues. After removal of 1 base from V and 3 bases from J, the junction contained 10 bases not matched to a gene.

The chain employs TRBV19 and TRBJ2-2, with D possibly being TRBD1 or TRBD2 (6 bases each). Deletions cut 3 bases from V and 3 bases from J, with 11 bases between. Germline V gene lookup returns CDR1 LNHDA and CDR2 SQIVND (reference sequence). This CDR3 has 15 residues. The CDR3 loop reads CASSIGGLYTGELFF. CDR3 nucleotides: TGTGCCAGTAGTATTGGGGGGCTCTACACCGGGGAGCTGTTTTTT.

As to this clone: At one boundary the junction diverges from the germline segment, which might be a read error. This sequence joins TRBV28 and TRBJ1-1; D unclear. The CDR3 spans 12 residues. CDR1 is MDHEN, CDR2 SYDVKM, per germline. CDR3 nucleotide sequence: TGTGTCAGCAGTTTAGTACGCTATTATCTTTTCTTT. Its protein is CVSSLVRYYLFF.

This clone was seen only a few times. The rearrangement joins TRBV29-1 to TRBJ2-1, with a possible D match to TRBD2 (6 bases). The V and J ends lost 3 bases and 12 bases respectively, with 12 bases between them. Germline V gives CDR1 SQVTM, CDR2 ANQGSEA. The CDR3 spans 11 residues. The CDR3, as DNA: TGCAGCGTTGATGCTAGCGAGAGGCAGTTCTTC. It is translated as CSVDASERQFF.

V usage is TRBV4-1 and J usage is TRBJ2-6; 7 nucleotides agree with TRBD1. Germline V lookup: CDR1 MGHRA, CDR2 YSYEKL. Trimming removed 1 base from V and 4 bases from J; junction bases left unmatched: 4. There are 16 residues in the CDR3. For the CDR3, the DNA is TGCGCCAGCAGCCAAGGACAGGGAACAGGGGCCAACGTCCTGACTTTC. It codes for CASSQGQGTGANVLTF.

The V call is TRBV7-9, the J call TRBJ2-2, with D unclear. V shed 11 bases and J shed 3 bases, with 10 bases lying between them. The length of the CDR3 is 12 residues. From germline, CDR1 is SEHNR and CDR2 FQNEAQ (reference sequence). The CDR3 protein is CASDVDTGELFF. The CDR3 DNA is TGTGCCTCGGACGTAGACACCGGGGAGCTGTTTTTT.

The chain joins TRBV28 to TRBJ2-3, with 8 bases aligning to TRBD2. Germline V CDR1 and CDR2: MDHEN, SYDVKM. This CDR3 comprises 18 residues. Trimming cost V 5 bases and J 6 bases; bases outside gene matches: 19. The CDR3 sequence: CASSTIWTNGRAIDTQYF. CDR3 in DNA: TGTGCCAGCAGTACAATTTGGACCAACGGGAGGGCCATTGATACGCAGTATTTT.

This chain connects TRBV2 to TRBJ2-7, with 9 bases identical to TRBD2. Germline V gene lookup returns CDR1 SNHLY and CDR2 FYNNEI. V lost 6 bases and J lost 4; bases outside the gene matches: 10. CDR3 length equals 15 residues. CDR3: CASSQAGGLLYEQYF. The DNA for the CDR3 is TGTGCCAGCAGCCAAGCGGGGGGCCTTTTGTACGAGCAGTACTTC.

The chain employs TRBV5-8 and TRBJ2-3; D not certain. CDR1 SGHTS and CDR2 YDEGEE come from the germline V gene. The CDR3 extends over 16 amino acids. Deletions cut 1 base from V and 2 bases from J, with 14 bases between. The CDR3 here is CASSLWSPANTDTQYF. CDR3 nucleotide sequence: TGTGCCAGCAGCTTGTGGTCCCCGGCAAACACAGATACGCAGTATTTT.

The chain recombines TRBV28 with TRBJ1-3; D is possibly TRBD1 (6 bases). CDR1 MDHEN and CDR2 SYDVKM come from the germline V gene. Trimming removed 6 bases from V and 3 bases from J, with 12 bases in between. CDR3 length: 14 residues. CDR3 sequence: CASSPGQSGNTIYF. CDR3 in DNA: TGTGCCAGCAGCCCAGGACAGAGTGGAAACACCATATATTTT.